The clone carrying this T cell receptor (delta chain) was seen a handful of times. No antigen is known for it. The sorted cells were CD3+ Vdelta1+ Vdelta2- thymocytes from alphabeta-depleted thymus. Sorted Vdelta1+ thymocytes were about 97% to 99.6% pure. These data come from a study of Vδ1+ human thymocytes. Study observations and caveats: Highly polyclonal TRG and TRD repertoires with Gaussian CDR3 length distributions appeared in thymus. Unexpected Vdelta2 sequences could cause misinterpretation of bulk repertoire data.

Sequences come from RNA converted to cDNA by reverse transcription. The CDR3 regions were amplified by multiplex PCR from V-gene primers to a constant-region primer. TCRdb re-called clones from the multiplex PCR reads using CATT. The sample comprises around 76,000 delta-chain clones, about 30% of which are singletons, and roughly 0.25% rests with the top ten. Unmatched junction bases numbered 20, after V lost 1 base and J lost 0 bases. The germline gives CDR1 TSWWSYY, CDR2 QGS. There are 21 residues in the CDR3. The sequenced sample was Vdelta1+ gamma-delta thymocytes from the thymus. Subset defined: FACS-sorted CD3+ TCRalphabeta- TCRVdelta1+ TCRVdelta2- thymocytes. The rearrangement joins TRDV1 to TRDJ1, with TRDD3 matching 7 bases. The TCR sequence derives from a boy under two years old who had congenital heart surgery. The CDR3, as DNA: TGTGCTCTTGGGGAACCCTTCTACATATTGTGGGGGAACCTCTACACCGATAAACTCATCTTT. Translation gives CALGEPFYILWGNLYTDKLIF.